This T cell receptor beta chain was documented in a study of blood T cell repertoires in COVID-19. In the study overall: Material from acute and convalescent COVID-19 was sourced from the United States, Italy and Spain.

This clone was recorded once. This CDR3 region has 12 residues. CDR1 and CDR2 from the germline V gene are KGHDR and SFDVKD. The V end was cut by 8 bases, the J end by 8 bases, with 12 bases between. Patients at the Seattle site were enrolled during active infection and followed longitudinally. Original processing methods: Amplification of reference gene primers was used by the study to estimate nucleated cell counts. Assay used: immunoSEQ multiplex PCR; TCRdb lists only in-frame clones, some missing. The V and J calls and the clone size are those of that table, but D and trimming were determined from the DNA. The repertoire includes 300,000 to 350,000 clones, about 91% of them detected once, and around 8.9% sits in the top ten.

This TCR was recovered from a man aged 25 to 40 with COVID-19, enrolled during active disease. This sequence joins TRBV24-1 and TRBJ2-1, with a weak D call TRBD1 (6 bases). Sequenced sample: peripheral blood. The CDR3 sequence is CATMDRKYEQFF. In nucleotides, the CDR3 is TGTGCCACCATGGACAGAAAATATGAGCAGTTCTTC.